A selection of T cell receptor beta chains follows, all from one sample in a study of blood T cell repertoires in COVID-19. Clones were sequenced by immunoSEQ multiplex PCR, and TCRdb holds only the in-frame ones, with some missing. This table has some 380,000 clones, over 75% appearing once. The sample comprised PBMCs or T cells enriched from blood (not recorded which). The receptors stem from a woman aged 40 to 50 with acute COVID-19. CDR3s include the opening cysteine and the closing phenylalanine or tryptophan. Each record gives: D gene, clone size, V gene, J gene, CDR3 DNA, CDR3 protein. D genes are given only for firm matches. Where a row states a size, it is once, few, many or the class of an expanded clone; other rows omit it.

d_gene: TRBD2; abundance: -; v_gene: TRBV3-1/TRBV3-2; j_gene: TRBJ2-3; CDR3nt: TGTGCCAGCAGCCAAGGTGGCGGGGGGCTGGGTGGTACGCAGTATTTT; CDR3aa: CASSQGGGGLGGTQYF
d_gene: TRBD1; abundance: -; v_gene: TRBV9; j_gene: TRBJ1-5; CDR3nt: TGTGCCAGCAGCGTAGGTGGGACAGGGGTTCAGCCCCAGCATTTT; CDR3aa: CASSVGGTGVQPQHF
d_gene: -; abundance: -; v_gene: TRBV27; j_gene: TRBJ1-1; CDR3nt: TGTGCCAGCTTCCACGCGTTTCGAGGGAGTGCCACTGAAGCTTTCTTT; CDR3aa: CASFHAFRGSATEAFF
d_gene: TRBD1; abundance: once; v_gene: TRBV9; j_gene: TRBJ1-5; CDR3nt: TGTGCCAGCAGCAGAGGGACAGGGCAAAGTCAGCCCCAGCATTTT; CDR3aa: CASSRGTGQSQPQHF
d_gene: -; abundance: -; v_gene: TRBV27; j_gene: TRBJ1-2; CDR3nt: TGTGCCAGCAGTTTATCGAGACAGAGCTATGGCTACACCTTC; CDR3aa: CASSLSRQSYGYTF
d_gene: -; abundance: -; v_gene: TRBV6-5; j_gene: TRBJ2-3; CDR3nt: TGTGCCAGCAGTTACGCAGGAGATACGCAGTATTTT; CDR3aa: CASSYAGDTQYF
d_gene: -; abundance: -; v_gene: TRBV5-6; j_gene: TRBJ1-5; CDR3nt: TGTGCCAGCAGCTTGTTCGAAGGGGGTCCCCAGCATTTT; CDR3aa: CASSLFEGGPQHF
d_gene: -; abundance: -; v_gene: TRBV7-8; j_gene: TRBJ2-5; CDR3nt: TGTGCCAGCAGCGAATATAAGTTTATGCAGTACCAAGAGACCCAGTACTTC; CDR3aa: CASSEYKFMQYQETQYF
d_gene: -; abundance: -; v_gene: TRBV6-5; j_gene: TRBJ2-5; CDR3nt: TGTGCCAGCAGTTACTCGCCGGAAGCGGAAGAGACCCAGTACTTC; CDR3aa: CASSYSPEAEETQYF
d_gene: -; abundance: -; v_gene: TRBV2; j_gene: TRBJ2-7; CDR3nt: TGTGCCAGCACCACAGGCACCTACGAGCAGTACTTC; CDR3aa: CASTTGTYEQYF
d_gene: TRBD1; abundance: few; v_gene: TRBV7-9; j_gene: TRBJ1-4; CDR3nt: TGTGCCAGCAGCCCTACAGGGGGTGATGAAAAACTGTTTTTT; CDR3aa: CASSPTGGDEKLFF
d_gene: TRBD2; abundance: -; v_gene: TRBV28; j_gene: TRBJ2-2; CDR3nt: TGTGCCAGCAGCGGGACTAGCGGGGGGGTCTCTGTCACCGGGGAGCTGTTTTTT; CDR3aa: CASSGTSGGVSVTGELFF
d_gene: -; abundance: -; v_gene: TRBV7-9; j_gene: TRBJ1-5; CDR3nt: TGTGCCAGCAGCCCCCAGGGGACGGATAGCAATCAGCCCCAGCATTTT; CDR3aa: CASSPQGTDSNQPQHF
d_gene: TRBD1; abundance: -; v_gene: TRBV19; j_gene: TRBJ1-1; CDR3nt: TGTGCCAGTAGTTGGACAGGGGCCACTGAAGCTTTCTTT; CDR3aa: CASSWTGATEAFF
d_gene: -; abundance: once; v_gene: TRBV29-1; j_gene: TRBJ1-2; CDR3nt: TGCAGCGTGGATAGGGACACCCAACCCCACTACACCTTC; CDR3aa: CSVDRDTQPHYTF
d_gene: -; abundance: -; v_gene: TRBV6-8; j_gene: TRBJ2-4; CDR3nt: TGTGCCAGCAGTTACAGAGGAAACATTCAGTACTTC; CDR3aa: CASSYRGNIQYF
d_gene: TRBD1; abundance: -; v_gene: TRBV7-9; j_gene: TRBJ2-3; CDR3nt: TGTGCCAGCAGCCCTACAGGGGCCGGCACAGATACGCAGTATTTT; CDR3aa: CASSPTGAGTDTQYF
d_gene: TRBD2; abundance: -; v_gene: TRBV6-5; j_gene: TRBJ2-1; CDR3nt: TGTGCCAGCAGCAGCACTAGCGTGCATGAGCAGTTCTTC; CDR3aa: CASSSTSVHEQFF
d_gene: TRBD1; abundance: -; v_gene: TRBV7-2; j_gene: TRBJ1-2; CDR3nt: TGTGCCAGCAGCTTAGCGGGGGGACAGGGAGGCTATGGCTACACCTTC; CDR3aa: CASSLAGGQGGYGYTF
d_gene: -; abundance: -; v_gene: TRBV19; j_gene: TRBJ1-5; CDR3nt: TGTGCCAGTAGTAGTACAGGGAATGCGGGCGATCAGCCCCAGCATTTT; CDR3aa: CASSSTGNAGDQPQHF
d_gene: -; abundance: -; v_gene: TRBV6-6; j_gene: TRBJ1-4; CDR3nt: TGTGCCAGCAGATCCATTGGGGGCCTTAATGAAAAACTGTTTTTT; CDR3aa: CASRSIGGLNEKLFF
d_gene: -; abundance: few; v_gene: TRBV9; j_gene: TRBJ2-2; CDR3nt: TGTGCCAGCAGTGAGGGTCCCGGGGAGCTGTTTTTT; CDR3aa: CASSEGPGELFF
d_gene: -; abundance: once; v_gene: TRBV19; j_gene: TRBJ1-3; CDR3nt: TGTGCCAGTAGAAGAGGGTCTGGAAACACCATATATTTT; CDR3aa: CASRRGSGNTIYF
d_gene: TRBD1; abundance: -; v_gene: TRBV5-1; j_gene: TRBJ1-1; CDR3nt: TGCGCCAGCAGCTTGATCGGACAGGGAGGAGGGAGCACTGAAGCTTTCTTT; CDR3aa: CASSLIGQGGGSTEAFF